This T cell receptor (beta chain) stems from a study of blood T cell repertoires in COVID-19. Clones were read by immunoSEQ multiplex PCR, and TCRdb kept only the in-frame ones, dropping some. The sample holds hundreds of thousands of clones, about 90% seen once. This CDR3 spans 15 amino acids. Trimming at V came to 0 bases and at J to 5 bases, leaving 7 bases not matched to a gene. The germline V gene has CDR1 LGHNA and CDR2 YSLEER. The receptor comes from a woman in her 30s who had recovered from COVID-19. Sequenced: PBMCs or T cells enriched from blood (not recorded which). The genes are TRBV4-3 and TRBJ2-7; 7 bases map to TRBD2. CDR3 region: CASSQERAGTHEQYF. CDR3 bases: TGCGCCAGCAGCCAAGAAAGAGCGGGGACCCACGAGCAGTACTTC.